This TCR beta chain was recorded in a study of CD8+ T cells in alopecia areata. Study summary: Treated patients were given oral tofacitinib, which was dosed at 5 to 10 mg twice daily. General study points: Scalp clonality decreased significantly with tofacitinib, and so did expanded CD8+ clones among the top 100.

The V gene's germline CDR1 is SGDLS and CDR2 YYNGEE. V gave up 4 bases and J gave up 1 base, with 13 bases separating them. CDR3 size: 15 residues. A remark on this clone: Its antigen is still unknown.

Described treatment: oral pan-JAK inhibitor, 5-10 mg twice daily. Obtained from alopecia areata patients were lesional scalp punch biopsies along with peripheral blood. Extraction of RNA preceded its reverse transcription into cDNA, which served as the sequencing template. Generated by immunoSEQ multiplex PCR, the TCRdb table keeps only in-frame clones and is missing some. The sample includes 65,000 to 75,000 clones, roughly 28% seen only once; the top ten take about 16%. The source was CD8+ T cells sorted from blood, collected at week 4, from a patient treated with tofacitinib. This receptor was identified in a human donor with alopecia areata. The V and J genes are TRBV9 and TRBJ2-3; D remains ambiguous. The CDR3 DNA reads as TGTGCCAGCAGCCCCCCAACCCGGGGCACAGATACGCAGTATTTT. Its translation: CASSPPTRGTDTQYF. Together with reference TRBV9 and TRBJ2-3, the CDR3 gives the full variable domain: DSGVTQTPKHLITATGQRVTLRCSPRSGDLSVYWYQQSLDQGLQFLIQYYNGEERAKGNILERFSAQQFPDLHSELNLSSLELGDSALYFCASSPPTRGTDTQYFGPGTRLTVL.